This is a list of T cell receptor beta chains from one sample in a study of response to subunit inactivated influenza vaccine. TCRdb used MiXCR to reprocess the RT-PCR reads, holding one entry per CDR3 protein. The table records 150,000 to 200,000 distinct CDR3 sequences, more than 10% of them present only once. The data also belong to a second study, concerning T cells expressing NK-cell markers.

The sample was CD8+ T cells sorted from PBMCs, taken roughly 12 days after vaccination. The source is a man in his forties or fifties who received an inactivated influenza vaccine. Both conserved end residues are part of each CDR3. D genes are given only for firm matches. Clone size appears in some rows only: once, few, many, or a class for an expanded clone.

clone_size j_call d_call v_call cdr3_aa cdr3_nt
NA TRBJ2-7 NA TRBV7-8 CASSPFSGANAHEQYF TGTGCCAGCAGCCCGTTCTCAGGGGCCAACGCCCACGAGCAGTACTTC
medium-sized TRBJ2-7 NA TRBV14 CASSQLDSYEQYF TGTGCCAGCAGCCAACTGGATTCCTACGAGCAGTACTTC
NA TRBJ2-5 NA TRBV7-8 CASSWPGTQETQYF TGTGCCAGCAGCTGGCCCGGGACCCAAGAGACCCAGTACTTC
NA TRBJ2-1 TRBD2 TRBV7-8 CASSVTSGDYNEQFF TGTGCCAGCAGCGTAACTAGCGGGGACTACAATGAGCAGTTCTTC
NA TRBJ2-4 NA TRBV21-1 CASSTGRAQYF TGTGCCAGCAGCACAGGCCGGGCTCAGTACTTC
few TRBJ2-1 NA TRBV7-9 CASSLTGINNEQFF TGTGCCAGCAGCTTAACCGGAATAAACAATGAGCAGTTCTTC
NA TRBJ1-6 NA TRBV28 CASSLISSHSPLHF TGTGCCAGCAGTTTAATCAGCTCGCACTCACCCCTCCACTTT
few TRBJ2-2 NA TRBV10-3 CAISERHRYTNTGELFF TGTGCCATCAGTGAGCGACACCGATATACGAACACCGGGGAGCTGTTTTTT
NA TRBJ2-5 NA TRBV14 CASSPRGAGTLRGTQYF TGTGCCAGCAGCCCAAGAGGTGCGGGAACCCTCCGAGGGACCCAGTACTTC
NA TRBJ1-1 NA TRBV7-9 CASSLGEYAEAFF TGTGCCAGCAGCTTAGGGGAGTATGCTGAAGCTTTCTTT
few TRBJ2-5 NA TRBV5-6 CASSLASRAEETQYF TGTGCCAGCAGCTTGGCTTCCAGGGCCGAAGAGACCCAGTACTTC
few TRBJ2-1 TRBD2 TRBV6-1 CASSPFASGSSYNEQFF TGTGCCAGCAGTCCATTCGCTAGCGGGAGCTCCTACAATGAGCAGTTCTTC
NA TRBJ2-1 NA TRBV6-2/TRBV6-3 CASSYDRLKRKSYNEQFF TGTGCCAGCAGTTACGACCGACTAAAGCGGAAGAGCTACAATGAGCAGTTCTTC
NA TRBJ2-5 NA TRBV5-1 CASVSGGGPQETQYF TGCGCCAGCGTCTCTGGGGGGGGCCCCCAAGAGACCCAGTACTTC
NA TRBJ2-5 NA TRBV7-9 CASSLARDQETQYF TGTGCCAGCAGCTTAGCCAGGGACCAAGAGACCCAGTACTTC
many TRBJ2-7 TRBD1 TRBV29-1 CSVHTGAGYEQYF TGCAGCGTGCATACAGGGGCTGGGTACGAGCAGTACTTC